These T cell receptor beta chains were read from a single sample in a study of immune evolution from preneoplasia to lung adenocarcinoma. The table came from immunoSEQ multiplex PCR; TCRdb's copy has only in-frame clones and leaves some out. Of about 9,000 clones detected, over 75% appear once; the ten largest clones hold under 7%. The sequencing input was FFPE minimally invasive lung adenocarcinoma tissue. The origin of the receptors is a person between 70 and 80 years old with lung adenocarcinoma. Both conserved end residues are part of each CDR3. The D gene is left open where the match is weak. Only part of the rows carry a size: once, few, many, or a class if the clone is expanded.

TRBV2	-	TRBJ2-7	TRBD1	CASKYGQGKYYEQYF	TGTGCCAGCAAATATGGACAGGGCAAATACTACGAGCAGTACTTC
TRBV10-3	-	TRBJ1-1	-	CASKTGNTEAFF	TGTGCCAGTAAGACAGGGAACACTGAAGCTTTCTTT
TRBV29-1	-	TRBJ2-1	-	CSVRLAYNEQFF	TGCAGCGTTCGTCTGGCCTACAATGAGCAGTTCTTC
TRBV7-6	once	TRBJ2-2	-	CASSANSGNTGELFF	TGTGCCAGCAGCGCGAATTCAGGCAACACCGGGGAGCTGTTTTTT
TRBV7-3	once	TRBJ2-1	TRBD2	CASSVLAGAYNEQFF	TGTGCCAGCAGCGTGCTAGCGGGGGCTTACAATGAGCAGTTCTTC
TRBV9	-	TRBJ2-7	TRBD2	CASSQGLAGYEQYF	TGTGCCAGCAGCCAGGGACTAGCGGGCTACGAGCAGTACTTC
TRBV15	-	TRBJ2-3	-	CATSNPGRRMGDTQYF	TGTGCCACCAGCAACCCGGGACGTAGGATGGGAGATACGCAGTATTTT
TRBV5-1	-	TRBJ1-6	TRBD1	CASSTTGGRDNSPLHF	TGCGCCAGCAGCACGACAGGGGGCAGAGATAATTCACCCCTCCACTTT
TRBV19	-	TRBJ2-2	TRBD2	CASTIGGSTGELFF	TGTGCCAGTACCATCGGGGGGTCCACCGGGGAGCTGTTTTTT
TRBV19	-	TRBJ2-7	TRBD1	CASRSNRGHEQYF	TGTGCCAGTAGGTCGAACAGGGGGCACGAGCAGTACTTC
TRBV25-1	once	TRBJ1-1	-	CASSEYTEAFF	TGTGCCAGCAGTGAATACACTGAAGCTTTCTTT
TRBV7-9	-	TRBJ1-1	-	CASRFDRGGGTEAFF	TGTGCCAGCAGATTCGACCGGGGGGGAGGGACTGAAGCTTTCTTT
TRBV27	few	TRBJ1-2	TRBD1	CASSYSGGVSNYGYTF	TGTGCCAGCAGTTATTCAGGGGGCGTTAGTAACTATGGCTACACCTTC
TRBV7-9	-	TRBJ2-3	-	CASSLVLGNRDTQYF	TGTGCCAGCAGCTTAGTCCTGGGTAACAGAGATACGCAGTATTTT
TRBV10-3	-	TRBJ1-2	-	CAISEDTGYGYTF	TGTGCCATCAGTGAGGACACGGGCTATGGCTACACCTTC
TRBV9	-	TRBJ2-7	-	CASSVAGGLGEQYF	TGTGCCAGCAGCGTAGCCGGGGGCCTGGGAGAGCAGTACTTC
TRBV29-1	-	TRBJ2-1	TRBD1	CSVEDHAGGSYNEQFF	TGCAGCGTTGAAGATCATGCAGGGGGCAGCTACAATGAGCAGTTCTTC
TRBV7-6	-	TRBJ2-2	TRBD1	CASSPRQGGTGELFF	TGTGCCAGCAGCCCTAGACAGGGCGGGACCGGGGAGCTGTTTTTT
TRBV6-1	-	TRBJ1-1	TRBD1	CASRERTGLTEAFF	TGTGCCAGCAGGGAAAGGACAGGGTTGACTGAAGCTTTCTTT
TRBV2	-	TRBJ2-2	TRBD1	CASIGTGKFTGELFF	TGTGCCAGCATTGGGACAGGGAAGTTCACCGGGGAGCTGTTTTTT
TRBV28	-	TRBJ2-2	-	CASSLTGLGGELFF	TGTGCCAGCAGTTTAACGGGGTTGGGCGGGGAGCTGTTTTTT
TRBV5-4	-	TRBJ1-1	-	CASSLYSGAGANTEAFF	TGTGCCAGCAGCTTGTATTCTGGGGCGGGGGCGAACACTGAAGCTTTCTTT
TRBV5-1	-	TRBJ2-6	-	CASSLQGANVLTF	TGCGCCAGCAGCTTACAGGGGGCCAACGTCCTGACTTTC
TRBV9	-	TRBJ1-2	-	CASSDPTGYTF	TGTGCCAGCAGCGACCCGACGGGCTACACCTTC
TRBV12-5	-	TRBJ1-2	-	CASGAGWGYTF	TGTGCTAGTGGGGCAGGGTGGGGTTACACCTTC
TRBV9	-	TRBJ1-1	-	CASSVMGVDTEAFF	TGTGCCAGCAGCGTAATGGGGGTGGACACTGAAGCTTTCTTT
TRBV7-9	once	TRBJ2-1	-	CASSLQGREQFF	TGTGCCAGCAGCTTACAGGGGCGAGAGCAGTTCTTC
TRBV28	-	TRBJ2-7	TRBD1	CASRWTGGEQYF	TGTGCCAGCAGGTGGACAGGGGGCGAGCAGTACTTC
TRBV28	-	TRBJ2-7	TRBD1	CASRRQGVDEQYF	TGTGCCAGCAGACGACAGGGGGTGGACGAGCAGTACTTC
TRBV11-1	-	TRBJ2-3	-	CASSTKNTQYF	TGTGCCAGCAGCACTAAAAATACGCAGTATTTT
TRBV18	-	TRBJ1-5	TRBD1	CASSPVRGEHQPQHF	TGTGCCAGCTCACCCGTCAGGGGGGAGCATCAGCCCCAGCATTTT